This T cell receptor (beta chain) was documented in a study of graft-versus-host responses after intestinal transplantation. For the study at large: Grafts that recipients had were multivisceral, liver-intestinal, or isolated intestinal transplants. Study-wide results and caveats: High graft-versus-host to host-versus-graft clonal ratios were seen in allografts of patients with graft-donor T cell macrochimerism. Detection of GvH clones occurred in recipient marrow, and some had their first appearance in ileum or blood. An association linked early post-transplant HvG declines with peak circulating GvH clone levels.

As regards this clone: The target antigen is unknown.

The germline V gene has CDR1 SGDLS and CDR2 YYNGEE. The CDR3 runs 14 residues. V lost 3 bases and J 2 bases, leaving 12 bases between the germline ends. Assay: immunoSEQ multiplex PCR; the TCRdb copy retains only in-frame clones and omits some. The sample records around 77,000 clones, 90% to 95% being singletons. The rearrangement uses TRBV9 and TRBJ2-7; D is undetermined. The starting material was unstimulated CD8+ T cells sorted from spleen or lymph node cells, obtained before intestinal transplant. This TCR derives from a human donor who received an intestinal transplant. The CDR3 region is CASSATDGPYEQYF. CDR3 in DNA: TGTGCCAGCAGCGCTACGGACGGACCCTACGAGCAGTACTTC.